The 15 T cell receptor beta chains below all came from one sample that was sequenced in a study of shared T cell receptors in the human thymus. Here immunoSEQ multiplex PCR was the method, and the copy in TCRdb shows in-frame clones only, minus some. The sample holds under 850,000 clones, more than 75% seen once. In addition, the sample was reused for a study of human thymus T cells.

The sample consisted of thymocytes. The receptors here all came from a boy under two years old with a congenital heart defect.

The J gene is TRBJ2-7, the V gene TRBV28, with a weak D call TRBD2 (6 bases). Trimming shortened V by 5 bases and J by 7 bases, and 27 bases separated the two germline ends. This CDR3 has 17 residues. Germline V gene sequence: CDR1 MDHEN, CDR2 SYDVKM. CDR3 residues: CASSPAGQLMRAGEQYF. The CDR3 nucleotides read TGTGCCAGCAGTCCCGCGGGTCAACTTATGAGGGCGGGGGAGCAGTACTTC. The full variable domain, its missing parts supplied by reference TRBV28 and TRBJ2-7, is DVKVTQSSRYLVKRTGEKVFLECVQDMDHENMFWYRQDPGLGLRLIYFSYDVKMKEKGDIPEGYSVSREKKERFSLILESASTNQTSMYLCASSPAGQLMRAGEQYFGPGTRLTVT.

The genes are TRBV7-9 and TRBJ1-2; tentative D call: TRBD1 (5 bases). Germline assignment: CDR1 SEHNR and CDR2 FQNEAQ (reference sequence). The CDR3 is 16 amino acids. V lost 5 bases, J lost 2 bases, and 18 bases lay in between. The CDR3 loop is CASSAGRVEGNYGYTF. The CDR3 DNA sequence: TGTGCCAGCAGCGCCGGGAGGGTGGAGGGGAACTATGGCTACACCTTC.

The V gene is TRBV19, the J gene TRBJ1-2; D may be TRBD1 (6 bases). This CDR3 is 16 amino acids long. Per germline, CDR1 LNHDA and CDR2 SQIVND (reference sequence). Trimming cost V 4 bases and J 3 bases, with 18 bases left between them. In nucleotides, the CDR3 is TGTGCCAGTAGTAACAGGGCCCGCCCTCCCTACTATGGCTACACCTTC. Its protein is CASSNRARPPYYGYTF. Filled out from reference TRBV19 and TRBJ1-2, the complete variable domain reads DGGITQSPKYLFRKEGQNVTLSCEQNLNHDAMYWYRQDPGQGLRLIYYSQIVNDFQKGDIAEGYSVSREKKESFPLTVTSAQKNPTAFYLCASSNRARPPYYGYTFGSGTRLTVV.

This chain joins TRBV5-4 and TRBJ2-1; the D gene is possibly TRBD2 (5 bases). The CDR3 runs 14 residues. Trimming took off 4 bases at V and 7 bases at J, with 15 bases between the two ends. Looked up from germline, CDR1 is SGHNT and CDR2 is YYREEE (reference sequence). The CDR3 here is CASSNRLPPNEQFF. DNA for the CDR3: TGTGCCAGCAGCAACCGACTACCCCCTAATGAGCAGTTCTTC.

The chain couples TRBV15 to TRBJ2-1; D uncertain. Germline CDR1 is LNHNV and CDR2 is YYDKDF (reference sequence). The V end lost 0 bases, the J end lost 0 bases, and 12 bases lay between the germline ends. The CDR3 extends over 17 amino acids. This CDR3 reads CATSRDSRLGSYNEQFF. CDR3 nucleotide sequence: TGTGCCACCAGCAGAGATAGTAGGCTAGGCTCCTACAATGAGCAGTTCTTC.

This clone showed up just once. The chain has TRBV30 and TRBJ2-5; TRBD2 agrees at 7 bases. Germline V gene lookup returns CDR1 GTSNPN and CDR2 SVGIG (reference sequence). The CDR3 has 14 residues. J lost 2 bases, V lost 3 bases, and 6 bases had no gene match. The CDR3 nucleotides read TGTGCCTGGAGCATAGGGAGGGGACAAGAGACCCAGTACTTC. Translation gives CAWSIGRGQETQYF.

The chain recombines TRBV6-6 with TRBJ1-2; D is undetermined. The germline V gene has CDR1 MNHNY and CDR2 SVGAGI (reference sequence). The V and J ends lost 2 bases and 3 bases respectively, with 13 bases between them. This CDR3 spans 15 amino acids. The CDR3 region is CASSYPPTVYYGYTF. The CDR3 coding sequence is TGTGCCAGCAGTTACCCCCCCACAGTATACTATGGCTACACCTTC.

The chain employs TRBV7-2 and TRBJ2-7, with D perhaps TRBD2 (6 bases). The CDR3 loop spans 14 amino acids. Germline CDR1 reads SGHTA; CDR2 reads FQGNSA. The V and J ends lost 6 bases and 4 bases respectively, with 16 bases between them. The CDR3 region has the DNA TGTGCCAGCAGGCCGGAGGAGGGCCGGTACGAGCAGTACTTC. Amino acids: CASRPEEGRYEQYF.

The CDR3 sequence: CASSIPLLQGNTEAFF. In nucleotides, the CDR3 is TGTGCCAGTAGTATCCCCCTCCTCCAGGGGAACACTGAAGCTTTCTTT. The J gene is TRBJ1-1, the V gene TRBV19; D may be TRBD1 (5 bases). The germline V gene has CDR1 LNHDA and CDR2 SQIVND (reference sequence). With 3 bases removed from V and 1 base from J, the gap between germline ends came to 15 bases. This CDR3 is 16 amino acids long.

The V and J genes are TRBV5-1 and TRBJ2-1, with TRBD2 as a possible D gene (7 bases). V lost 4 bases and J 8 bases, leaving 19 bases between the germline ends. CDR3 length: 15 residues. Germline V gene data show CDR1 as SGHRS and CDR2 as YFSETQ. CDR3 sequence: CASSGGGFRRYEQFF. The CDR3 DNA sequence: TGCGCCAGCAGCGGGGGGGGCTTCCGGAGGTATGAGCAGTTCTTC.

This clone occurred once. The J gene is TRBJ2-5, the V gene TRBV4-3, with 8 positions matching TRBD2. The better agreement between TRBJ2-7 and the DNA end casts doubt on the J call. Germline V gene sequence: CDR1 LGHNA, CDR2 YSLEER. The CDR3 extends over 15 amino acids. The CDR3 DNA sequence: TGCGCCAGCAGCCAAGATCTAGAGCGGGAGTACGAGCAGTACTTC. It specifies CASSQDLEREYEQYF.

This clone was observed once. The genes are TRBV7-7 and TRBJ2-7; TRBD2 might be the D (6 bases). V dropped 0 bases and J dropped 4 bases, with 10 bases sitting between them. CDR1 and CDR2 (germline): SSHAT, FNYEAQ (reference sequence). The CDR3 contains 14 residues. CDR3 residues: CASSLAGGRYEQYF. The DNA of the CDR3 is TGTGCCAGCAGCTTAGCTGGTGGGAGGTACGAGCAGTACTTC.

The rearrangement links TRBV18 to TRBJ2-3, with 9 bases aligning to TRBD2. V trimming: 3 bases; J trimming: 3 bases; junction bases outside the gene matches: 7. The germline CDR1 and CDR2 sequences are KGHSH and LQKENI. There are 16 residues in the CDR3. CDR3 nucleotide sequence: TGTGCCAGCTCACCGGGGGATAGCGGGAGAACAGATACGCAGTATTTT. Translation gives CASSPGDSGRTDTQYF.

The CDR3 sequence is CAWSVKLADHSYNEQFF. The CDR3 nucleotides read TGTGCCTGGAGTGTAAAACTAGCGGATCACTCCTACAATGAGCAGTTCTTC. The chain carries TRBV30 and TRBJ2-1; the match to TRBD2 covers 8 bases. Germline loops: CDR1 GTSNPN, CDR2 SVGIG (reference sequence). The CDR3 runs 17 residues. Trimming at V came to 0 bases and at J to 0 bases, leaving 7 bases not matched to a gene.

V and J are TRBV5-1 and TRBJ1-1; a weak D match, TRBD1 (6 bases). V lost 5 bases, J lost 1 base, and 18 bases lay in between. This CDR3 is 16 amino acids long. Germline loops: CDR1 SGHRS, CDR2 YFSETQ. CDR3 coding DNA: TGCGCCAGCAGTCTGGGGCTAGGGGGTAAGAACACTGAAGCTTTCTTT. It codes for CASSLGLGGKNTEAFF.